This TCR beta chain appears in the sequencing data of a study of OX40 agonist ivuxolimab in advanced cancers. Germline V lookup: CDR1 LNHDA, CDR2 SQIVND (reference sequence). CDR3 length: 15 residues. V lost 4 bases to trimming and J lost 5 bases, with 15 bases between them. TCRdb keeps only in-frame clones here, not all; method: immunoSEQ multiplex PCR. The sample has tens of thousands of clones; around 83% are singletons. This sequence was found in an adult with an advanced solid tumor such as melanoma, head and neck, liver or kidney cancer. The sample here was CD4+ or CD8+ T cells sorted from blood, taken in a trial of the OX40 agonist ivuxolimab. V and J are TRBV19 and TRBJ2-1; D may be TRBD2 (6 bases). As DNA, the CDR3 is TGTGCCAGTAGTACCCCGGGACTCCCCCACAATGAGCAGTTCTTC. Protein product: CASSTPGLPHNEQFF.